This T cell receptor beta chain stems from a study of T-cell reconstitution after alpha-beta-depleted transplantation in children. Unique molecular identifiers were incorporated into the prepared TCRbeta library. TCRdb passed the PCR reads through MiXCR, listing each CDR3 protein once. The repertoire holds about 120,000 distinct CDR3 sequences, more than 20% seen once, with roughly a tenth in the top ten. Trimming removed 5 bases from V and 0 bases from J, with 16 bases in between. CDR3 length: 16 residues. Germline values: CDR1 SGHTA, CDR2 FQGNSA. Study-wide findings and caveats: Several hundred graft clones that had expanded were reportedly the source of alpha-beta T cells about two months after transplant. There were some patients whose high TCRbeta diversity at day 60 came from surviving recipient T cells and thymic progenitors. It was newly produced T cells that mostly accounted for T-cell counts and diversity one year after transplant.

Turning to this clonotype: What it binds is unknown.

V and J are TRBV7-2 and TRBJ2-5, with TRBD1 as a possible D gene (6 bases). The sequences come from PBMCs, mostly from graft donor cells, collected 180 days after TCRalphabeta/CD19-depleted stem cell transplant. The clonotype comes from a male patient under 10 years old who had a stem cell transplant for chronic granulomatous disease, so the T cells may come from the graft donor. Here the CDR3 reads CASSPQATGNQETQYF. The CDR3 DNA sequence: TGTGCCAGCAGCCCCCAAGCTACAGGGAACCAAGAGACCCAGTACTTC.